The entry below describes one T cell receptor beta chain. Its antigen remains unidentified. The data derive from a study of cytomegalovirus exposure and HLA in healthy donors. Background on the study: The same platform as the roughly 700 first-cohort repertoires was used for the 90 to 150 validation repertoires, a later analysis reported. Study-wide results and caveats: Most TCRs appeared rarely, but some public TCRs recurred in many donors. Overall, roughly 150 TCR beta chains were annotated as cytomegalovirus-associated.

Assay: immunoSEQ multiplex PCR; the TCRdb copy retains only in-frame clones and omits some. The sample lists approximately 280,000 clones, 88% occurring once. The V end lost 6 bases, the J end lost 3 bases, and 24 bases lay between the germline ends. Germline V lookup: CDR1 LNHDA, CDR2 SQIVND (reference sequence). The CDR3 contains 17 residues. The donors were in the approximately 130-subject validation cohort, distinct from the roughly 700-subject first cohort. Sequenced material: PBMCs. V and J are TRBV19 and TRBJ2-7; tentatively, D is TRBD2 (5 bases). The TCR was taken from a woman aged 18-29 years in good health and CMV-seronegative. The CDR3 here is CASSPFGVSSSHYEQYF. In DNA form, the CDR3 reads TGTGCCAGTAGCCCCTTCGGGGTGTCCTCCAGCCACTACGAGCAGTACTTC.